The 24 T cell receptor beta chains listed next were all sequenced from one sample in a study of identical twins. From the 5' RACE reads, TCRdb called clonotypes with MiXCR, one entry per CDR3 protein. The table lists 1.5 million to 2 million distinct CDR3 sequences, less than 35% of them singletons, with around 0.3% in the top ten. The sequenced sample consisted of cord blood. These receptors came from a newborn girl in good health.

Of note for this clonotype: Compared with germline, one end of the junction differs, possibly owing to a read error. The rearrangement links TRBV7-7 to TRBJ2-7, with 7 positions matching TRBD1. The CDR3 runs 14 residues. In germline, CDR1 is SSHAT, CDR2 FNYEAQ (reference sequence). CDR3 nucleotide sequence: TGTGCTAGCAGCTCGGGACAGCTTACCTACGAGCAGTACTTC. Protein product: CASSSGQLTYEQYF.

The table lists this clonotype with a few counts. The genes are TRBV25-1 and TRBJ2-7; perhaps TRBD2 as D (7 bases). From germline, CDR1 is MGHDK and CDR2 SYGVNS. V was cut by 2 bases and J by 4 bases, with 12 bases left in between. CDR3 length equals 14 residues. CDR3 loop: CASSEGGGMYEQYF. The DNA for the CDR3 is TGTGCCAGCAGTGAAGGGGGGGGCATGTACGAGCAGTACTTC.

The J gene is TRBJ1-4, the V gene TRBV2; possible D gene TRBD1, 6 bases. Per germline, CDR1 SNHLY and CDR2 FYNNEI. V lost 10 bases, J lost 7 bases, and 19 bases lay in between. The length of the CDR3 is 14 residues. DNA of the CDR3: TGTGCCATTCTGGGGGCTCCGAACCTTGAAAAACTGTTTTTT. Translated, it gives CAILGAPNLEKLFF.

This clonotype occurred many times. J is TRBJ2-3 and V is TRBV12-5; either TRBD1 or TRBD2 may fit D (5 bases each). The germline V gene has CDR1 LGHNT and CDR2 FRNRAP. V lost 1 base and J lost 1, with 15 bases in between. The CDR3 is 17 residues long. The CDR3 reads CASGLAGRFQRTDTQYF. Here the CDR3 DNA reads TGTGCTAGTGGTTTGGCGGGACGCTTCCAACGCACAGATACGCAGTATTTT. The whole variable domain, filled in from reference TRBV12-5 and TRBJ2-3, reads DARVTQTPRHKVTEMGQEVTMRCQPILGHNTVFWYRQTMMQGLELLAYFRNRAPLDDSGMPKDRFSAEMPDATLATLKIQPSEPRDSAVYFCASGLAGRFQRTDTQYFGPGTRLTVL.

This clonotype was seen more than once but under ten times. The chain recombines TRBV4-1 with TRBJ2-7, with 8 bases aligning to TRBD2. The CDR3 consists of 13 residues. V was pared by 8 bases and J by 3 bases, with 6 bases of the junction left unmatched. Per the germline V gene, CDR1 is MGHRA and CDR2 is YSYEKL. The CDR3 here is CASRGLGNYEQYF. The CDR3 region has the DNA TGCGCCAGCCGGGGACTAGGCAACTACGAGCAGTACTTC.

This clonotype occurred once. The chain joins TRBV20-1 to TRBJ2-2; D is undetermined. With 6 bases removed from V and 9 bases from J, the gap between germline ends came to 14 bases. Germline V CDR1 and CDR2: DFQATT, SNEGSKA (reference sequence). There are 12 residues in the CDR3. CDR3 DNA sequence: TGCAGTGCGAGGAAGCCCCGGAGGGAGCTGTTTTTT. Protein: CSARKPRRELFF.

The rearrangement uses TRBV20-1 and TRBJ1-5; D is possibly TRBD1 (5 bases). V lost 0 bases to trimming and J lost 0 bases, with 12 bases between them. CDR1 and CDR2 (germline): DFQATT, SNEGSKA (reference sequence). The CDR3 length is 16 residues. In nucleotides, the CDR3 is TGCAGTGCTAGAGATCCCGACAGTTATAGCAATCAGCCCCAGCATTTT. This sequence encodes CSARDPDSYSNQPQHF.

This clonotype was detected only a few times. The chain joins TRBV20-1 to TRBJ1-5; the D is unclear. The V end lost 0 bases, the J end lost 5 bases, and 5 bases lay between the germline ends. Germline loops: CDR1 DFQATT, CDR2 SNEGSKA (reference sequence). CDR3 length equals 12 residues. Here the CDR3 DNA reads TGCAGTGCTAGAGACCCTTATCAGCCCCAGCATTTT. Encoded protein: CSARDPYQPQHF.

In this sample, this clonotype turned up a few times. The gene calls are TRBV27 and TRBJ2-7; TRBD2 matches 13 bases. The germline V gene has CDR1 MNHEY and CDR2 SMNVEV (reference sequence). The CDR3 consists of 17 residues. V lost 4 bases, J lost 0 bases, and 6 bases stayed unmatched. The CDR3 here is CASSSPTSGRTSYEQYF. The CDR3 region has the DNA TGTGCCAGCAGTTCCCCGACTAGCGGGAGGACCTCCTACGAGCAGTACTTC.

This clonotype was counted only a few times. The chain joins TRBV20-1 to TRBJ2-3, with D tentatively TRBD2 (5 bases). V was trimmed by 3 bases and J by 4 bases, leaving 17 bases between them. The germline V gene encodes CDR1 DFQATT and CDR2 SNEGSKA (reference sequence). The CDR3 runs 15 residues. CDR3 bases: TGCAGTGCTAGTGATCCCAGAGGGCGACCAGATACGCAGTATTTT. This encodes CSASDPRGRPDTQYF.

This clonotype has more than one count but fewer than ten. This chain joins TRBV20-1 and TRBJ1-5, with 8 positions matching TRBD1. Germline values: CDR1 DFQATT, CDR2 SNEGSKA (reference sequence). Losses at the gene ends were 6 bases for V and 7 bases for J; bases not matched to a gene: 8. The CDR3 extends over 13 amino acids. CDR3 bases: TGCAGTGCCCAGAATAACAGGGGGCAGCCCCAGCATTTT. Its translation: CSAQNNRGQPQHF.

V and J are TRBV24-1 and TRBJ1-4; D gene ambiguous. Germline CDR1 KGHDR, CDR2 SFDVKD. This CDR3 region has 13 residues. The germline V and J ends were trimmed by 4 bases and 8 bases, with 10 bases remaining between them. The CDR3 loop is CATSDSHREKLFF. In nucleotides, the CDR3 is TGTGCCACCAGTGACTCCCATCGGGAAAAACTGTTTTTT.

This clonotype was detected only a few times. The rearrangement links TRBV3-1 to TRBJ1-5; 10 bases agree with TRBD1. The CDR3 consists of 15 residues. Trimming cost V 6 bases and J 3 bases; bases outside gene matches: 5. Germline V gene data show CDR1 as LGHDT and CDR2 as YNNKEL (reference sequence). The CDR3 nucleotides read TGTGCCAGCAGTTGGGGACAGGGGAACAATCAGCCCCAGCATTTT. This gives the protein CASSWGQGNNQPQHF.

This clonotype has just a few counts. The chain recombines TRBV4-1 with TRBJ1-5, with no clear D. V lost 0 bases, J lost 6 bases, and 9 bases lay in between. Per the germline V gene, CDR1 is MGHRA and CDR2 is YSYEKL. This CDR3 has 14 residues. CDR3 in amino acids: CASSQERVTQPQHF. In nucleotides, the CDR3 is TGCGCCAGCAGCCAAGAAAGGGTTACTCAGCCCCAGCATTTT.

This clonotype has a handful of counts. V and J are TRBV28 and TRBJ2-3, with TRBD2 identical over 14 bases. V was pared by 2 bases and J by 0 bases, with 7 bases of the junction left unmatched. This CDR3 has 19 residues. The V gene's germline CDR1 is MDHEN and CDR2 SYDVKM. The CDR3 here is CASSLLGLAGAPSTDTQYF. In nucleotides, the CDR3 is TGTGCCAGCAGTTTACTGGGACTAGCGGGGGCCCCTAGCACAGATACGCAGTATTTT.

The rearrangement links TRBV27 to TRBJ2-1, with 7 bases matching TRBD2. V lost 2 bases, J lost 8 bases, and 9 bases stayed unmatched. Germline V gives CDR1 MNHEY, CDR2 SMNVEV (reference sequence). This CDR3 is built from 15 residues. CDR3 coding DNA: TGTGCCAGCAGTTTACCGACACGACTAGCAGATGAGCAGTTCTTC. Protein product: CASSLPTRLADEQFF.

This clonotype appeared a few times. The chain carries TRBV6-6 and TRBJ1-2; D gene uncertain. V lost 4 bases to trimming and J lost 0 bases, with 12 bases between them. CDR1 and CDR2 from the germline V gene are MNHNY and SVGAGI (reference sequence). The CDR3 sequence is 15 residues long. CDR3 coding DNA: TGTGCCAGCAGTTTCCTCAGGTCCTCTAACTATGGCTACACCTTC. Protein: CASSFLRSSNYGYTF.

The V and J genes are TRBV27 and TRBJ2-4; TRBD1 matches 7 bases. The J call is doubtful: the DNA matches TRBJ2-7 better. The CDR3 runs to 13 residues. Germline V gene lookup returns CDR1 MNHEY and CDR2 SMNVEV (reference sequence). As DNA, the CDR3 is TGTGCCAGCAGGGGACAGCCCGATTACGAGCAGTACTTC. Encoded protein: CASRGQPDYEQYF.

This clonotype came up a few times. A junction end diverges from the germline sequence, so it may reflect a read error. The chain joins TRBV7-8 to TRBJ2-3; D possibly corresponds to TRBD2 (6 bases). The germline gives CDR1 SGHVS, CDR2 FQNEAQ. This CDR3 comprises 14 residues. CDR3 sequence (DNA): TGTGCCAGCAGCGCACTAGCTAGCACAGGTACGCAGTATTTT. This sequence encodes CASSALASTGTQYF. The full variable domain, in which reference TRBV7-8 and TRBJ2-3 provide the parts outside the CDR3, is GAGVSQSPRYKVAKRGQDVALRCDPISGHVSLFWYQQALGQGPEFLTYFQNEAQLDKSGLPSDRFFAERPEGSVSTLKIQRTQQEDSAVYLCASSALASTGTQYFGPGTRLTVL.

CDR3 nucleotides: TGTGCCAGCAGCCAGGCAACTAGCGGGGGGGCCGGTTCCGTTCAGTACTTC. Translating it yields CASSQATSGGAGSVQYF. The J gene is TRBJ2-4, the V gene TRBV3-1; 13 nucleotides agree with TRBD2. Germline values: CDR1 LGHDT, CDR2 YNNKEL (reference sequence). V lost 3 bases to trimming and J lost 11 bases; unmatched junction nucleotides: 13. The CDR3 totals 17 residues.

The V call is TRBV6-1, the J call TRBJ2-5, with a weak D call TRBD2 (5 bases). Germline V gene data show CDR1 as MNHNS and CDR2 as SASEGT. V was trimmed by 3 bases and J by 11 bases, leaving 16 bases between them. The CDR3 loop spans 13 amino acids. The CDR3 region is CASSDSGGHEQYF. The CDR3 region has the DNA TGTGCCAGCAGTGATTCCGGCGGGCATGAGCAGTACTTC.

Points on this clonotype: One junction end does not reproduce the germline sequence, and a read error may be involved. The rearrangement uses TRBV5-1 and TRBJ2-1; a weak D match, TRBD2 (6 bases). Germline assignment: CDR1 SGHRS and CDR2 YFSETQ. There are 14 residues in the CDR3. The CDR3 protein is CASSLAGGGNELFF. In DNA, the CDR3 is TGCGCCAGCAGCTTGGCCGGGGGAGGCAATGAGCTGTTCTTC.

This clonotype was observed a handful of times. The J gene is TRBJ2-1, the V gene TRBV7-9; D is perhaps TRBD2 (5 bases). CDR3 size: 18 residues. V dropped 5 bases and J dropped 1 base, with 21 bases sitting between them. Germline V lookup: CDR1 SEHNR, CDR2 FQNEAQ (reference sequence). The CDR3: CASSKTRLTAESYNEQFF. Here the CDR3 DNA reads TGTGCCAGCAGCAAAACCCGACTAACGGCTGAATCCTACAATGAGCAGTTCTTC.

The chain recombines TRBV20-1 with TRBJ2-1; D gene ambiguous. Germline V gene data show CDR1 as DFQATT and CDR2 as SNEGSKA (reference sequence). The CDR3 contains 14 residues. The ends were cut back, 0 bases at V and 0 bases at J, with 6 bases in the middle. The CDR3 DNA sequence: TGCAGTGCTAGAGATCTGCTCTCCTACAATGAGCAGTTCTTC. The encoded protein is CSARDLLSYNEQFF.